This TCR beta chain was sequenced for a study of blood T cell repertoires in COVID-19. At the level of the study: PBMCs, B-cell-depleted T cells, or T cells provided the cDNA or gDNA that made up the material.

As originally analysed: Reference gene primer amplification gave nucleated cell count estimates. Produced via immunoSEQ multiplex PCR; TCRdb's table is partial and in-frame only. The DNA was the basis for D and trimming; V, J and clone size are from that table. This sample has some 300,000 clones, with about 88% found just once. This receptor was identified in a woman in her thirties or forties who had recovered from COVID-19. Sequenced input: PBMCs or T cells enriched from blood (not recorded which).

The CDR3 spells CASSGGQGTEAFF. CDR3 DNA sequence: TGTGCCAGCAGCGGAGGACAGGGGACTGAAGCTTTCTTT. The chain recombines TRBV7-2 with TRBJ1-1; 9 nucleotides line up with TRBD1. Germline assignment: CDR1 SGHTA and CDR2 FQGNSA. With V trimmed by 5 bases and J by 5 bases, 3 bases remained unmatched. This CDR3 is built from 13 residues.